This TCR beta chain was identified during a study of blood T cells in healthy people across ages. Study-wide findings and caveats: Per million T cells, the diversity of TCR beta decreased roughly linearly as age advanced. Because donor CMV status was unknown, expanded clonotype changes were possibly confounded.

Comment on this clonotype: The target antigen is unknown.

CDR1 is MNHEY and CDR2 is SVGAGI in the germline V gene. V lost 6 bases and J lost 2, with 10 bases in between. The CDR3 runs 13 residues. A second PCR of about 7 to 11 cycles used a sample-barcoded 5' primer and a J-beta primer mix. MiXCR, run by TCRdb on the 5' RACE reads, gives a single entry per CDR3 protein. In the table there are about 680,000 distinct CDR3 sequences, roughly 49% of which are singletons. This chain joins TRBV6-5 and TRBJ2-5; no definite D call. The sample consisted of blood. The sequence came from a woman aged 55-69 years in good health. The CDR3 region has the DNA TGTGCCAGCAGGAGACCGATGCAAGAGACCCAGTACTTC. This sequence encodes CASRRPMQETQYF.